Presented here are 15 T cell receptor beta chains from one specimen sequenced in a study of T cells in Graves' hyperthyroidism and ophthalmopathy. Authors of the study amplified TCR beta CDR3 regions from RNA transcripts. The HTBI set primed first-round TCR CDR3 RT-PCR. TCRdb reanalysed the multiplex PCR reads using MiXCR and keeps one entry per CDR3 protein. The sample lists some 600,000 distinct CDR3 sequences, 11% to 15% seen once, with about 5.8% in the top ten. Material for sequencing was blood. Every receptor here comes from a woman between 25 and 40 years old with Graves' hyperthyroidism that later progressed to Graves' ophthalmopathy.

This clonotype was detected a few times. The gene calls are TRBV24-1 and TRBJ2-1, with D tentatively TRBD1 (6 bases). Germline CDR1 KGHDR, CDR2 SFDVKD. CDR3 length: 12 residues. The ends were cut back, 3 bases at V and 12 bases at J, with 11 bases in the middle. The CDR3 DNA sequence: TGTGCCACCAGTGATGAAGGGGGTGTGCAGTTCTTC. Translation gives CATSDEGGVQFF.

This clonotype was seen ten or more times. This sequence joins TRBV6-1 and TRBJ2-3; tentatively, D is TRBD1 or TRBD2 (6 bases each). V was trimmed by 5 bases and J by 3 bases, leaving 12 bases between them. Germline lookup yields CDR1 MNHNS and CDR2 SASEGT. The CDR3 length is 14 residues. The CDR3 region has the DNA TGTGCCAGCAGTCTGAGGGGGGAGACAGATACGCAGTATTTT. This translates into CASSLRGETDTQYF.

In this sample, this clonotype turned up many times. This chain connects TRBV2 to TRBJ1-1; D gene unclear. Germline assignment: CDR1 SNHLY and CDR2 FYNNEI. Deletions cut 3 bases from V and 10 bases from J, with 18 bases between. The CDR3 sequence is 14 residues long. The CDR3 here is CASSEGWQSQGAFF. CDR3 coding DNA: TGTGCCAGCAGTGAGGGGTGGCAGTCCCAAGGAGCTTTCTTT.

This clonotype was seen many times. In nucleotides, the CDR3 is TGTGCCAGCAGTTACTCCTTCGGTAGCAATCAGCCCCAGCATTTT. Its translation: CASSYSFGSNQPQHF. The chain links TRBV6-5 to TRBJ1-5, with D hard to call. There are 15 residues in the CDR3. Per the germline V gene, CDR1 is MNHEY and CDR2 is SVGAGI. The germline V and J ends were trimmed by 0 bases and 0 bases, with 6 bases remaining between them.

This clonotype was seen repeatedly, ten times or more. The rearrangement links TRBV29-1 to TRBJ2-5; D might be TRBD1 (8 bases). Deletions cut 4 bases from V and 4 bases from J, with 13 bases between. The CDR3 totals 13 residues. CDR1 and CDR2 from the germline V gene are SQVTM and ANQGSEA. The CDR3 protein is CSVATGGGETQYF. CDR3 sequence (DNA): TGCAGCGTTGCTACAGGGGGGGGAGAGACCCAGTACTTC.

This clonotype has only a few counts. The rearrangement links TRBV20-1 to TRBJ1-6; 7 bases align to TRBD1. The CDR3 consists of 14 residues. Trimming cost V 6 bases and J 5 bases; bases outside gene matches: 7. The germline V gene has CDR1 DFQATT and CDR2 SNEGSKA (reference sequence). The CDR3 reads CSAKTGFDNSPLHF. The CDR3 DNA reads as TGCAGTGCAAAGACAGGGTTCGATAATTCACCCCTCCACTTT.

This clonotype was counted a few times. The J gene is TRBJ1-1, the V gene TRBV6-1; 7 nucleotides align to TRBD1. The CDR3 extends over 14 amino acids. The germline V gene has CDR1 MNHNS and CDR2 SASEGT. The V gene end was trimmed by 6 bases and the J gene end by 3 bases; junction bases not matched to a gene: 7. CDR3 in amino acids: CASRLTGVDTEAFF. The CDR3 DNA is TGTGCCAGCAGGCTAACAGGGGTCGACACTGAAGCTTTCTTT.

This clonotype came up many times. J is TRBJ1-5 and V is TRBV20-1, with a possible D match to TRBD1 (6 bases). Germline V CDR1 and CDR2: DFQATT, SNEGSKA (reference sequence). This CDR3 spans 15 amino acids. V was clipped by 0 bases and J by 4 bases, with 13 bases between them. CDR3 amino acids: CSARESPRGNQPQHF. Here the CDR3 DNA reads TGCAGTGCTAGAGAATCCCCCAGGGGTAATCAGCCCCAGCATTTT.

The sample holds a few counts of this clonotype. A much larger clone differs by one base, so this may be a read error. The CDR3 loop is CAVTGGEDGYAF. CDR3 DNA sequence: TGTGCCGTCACCGGGGGAGAAGATGGCTACGCCTTC. The chain combines TRBV7-9 with TRBJ1-2; possible D gene TRBD1, 5 bases. CDR1 and CDR2 from the germline V gene are SEHNR and FQNEAQ (reference sequence). The CDR3 has 12 amino acids.

This clonotype was picked up a small number of times. Since a much larger clone is just one base distant, this may be a read error. This chain connects TRBV7-9 to TRBJ1-2; D uncertain. This CDR3 is built from 12 residues. Germline V gene lookup returns CDR1 SEHNR and CDR2 FQNEAQ (reference sequence). V was pared by 5 bases and J by 1 base, with 5 bases between. This CDR3 is CASSPDNYGYTF. CDR3 DNA sequence: TGTGCCAGCAGCCCAGATAACTATGGCTACACCTTC.

A few counts support this clonotype. This chain connects TRBV29-1 to TRBJ1-1; D gene ambiguous. CDR3 length: 12 amino acids. Trimming shortened V by 7 bases and J by 0 bases, and 9 bases separated the two germline ends. Germline V lookup: CDR1 SQVTM, CDR2 ANQGSEA. DNA for the CDR3: TGCAGCGCCAAGGCAGTGAACACTGAAGCTTTCTTT. Its translation: CSAKAVNTEAFF.

A few counts support this clonotype. The chain couples TRBV27 to TRBJ2-7; D remains ambiguous. V lost 5 bases to trimming and J lost 0 bases, with 17 bases between them. Germline-derived CDR1 and CDR2 are MNHEY and SMNVEV (reference sequence). CDR3 size: 16 residues. In DNA form, the CDR3 reads TGTGCCAGCAGTCCCTCTTTGGGTGCCTACTCCTACGAGCAGTACTTC. Its translation is CASSPSLGAYSYEQYF.

This clonotype has ten or more counts. The genes are TRBV12-3 or TRBV12-4 and TRBJ2-7, with a weak D call TRBD2 (6 bases). The CDR3 has 12 residues. V lost 4 bases, J lost 4 bases, and 8 bases lay in between. The CDR3 nucleotides read TGTGCCAGCAGTTGGCGGGATTACGAGCAGTACTTC. Protein: CASSWRDYEQYF.

This clonotype was counted between two and nine times. The J gene is TRBJ2-5, the V gene TRBV20-1; 13 positions agree with TRBD2. Germline lookup yields CDR1 DFQATT and CDR2 SNEGSKA (reference sequence). J lost 5 bases, V lost 5 bases, and 8 bases had no gene match. This CDR3 is 15 amino acids long. For the CDR3, the DNA is TGCAGTGCTGACTCCACTAGCGGGGGGGGGGAGACCCAGTACTTC. Protein product: CSADSTSGGGETQYF.

A few counts support this clonotype. This chain connects TRBV5-4 to TRBJ2-2, with 9 bases lining up with TRBD1. The CDR3 is 15 amino acids. V lost 5 bases to trimming and J lost 6 bases; unmatched junction nucleotides: 8. The germline V gene has CDR1 SGHNT and CDR2 YYREEE (reference sequence). The CDR3 DNA is TGTGCCAGCAGACCTACGGGACAGGGTCCCGGGGAGCTGTTTTTT. Amino acid sequence: CASRPTGQGPGELFF.